Listed below are T cell receptor beta chains from one sample, sequenced in a study of T cell responses to AZD1222 COVID-19 vaccine. The assay was immunoSEQ multiplex PCR, and TCRdb's table has in-frame clones only and misses some. The sample consists of approximately 110,000 clones, about 92% of them appearing once. The source material was peripheral blood, sampled on day 0 of AZD1222 vaccination. The source of these receptors is an adult in good health. CDR3s include the opening cysteine and the closing phenylalanine or tryptophan. D genes are given only for firm matches. Only some rows state a clone size, as once, few, many or a class for expanded clones.

d_call	j_call	clone_size	v_call	cdr3_aa	cdr3_nt
TRBD1	TRBJ1-5	NA	TRBV6-5	CASRSLDRGNQPQHF	TGTGCCAGCAGATCACTCGACAGGGGAAATCAGCCCCAGCATTTT
NA	TRBJ2-2	NA	TRBV2	CASRETEKNTGELFF	TGTGCCAGCAGGGAGACGGAGAAAAACACCGGGGAGCTGTTTTTT
NA	TRBJ2-2	NA	TRBV28	CASSLTTGELFF	TGTGCCAGCAGTTTAACGACCGGGGAGCTGTTTTTT
NA	TRBJ1-6	NA	TRBV10-3	CAISPKTGGVNSPLHF	TGTGCCATCAGTCCAAAAACAGGTGGAGTAAATTCACCCCTCCACTTT
NA	TRBJ1-4	NA	TRBV7-2	CASSPTAPTNEKLFF	TGTGCCAGCAGCCCAACTGCCCCAACTAATGAAAAACTGTTTTTT
TRBD1	TRBJ1-4	NA	TRBV7-2	CASSLGTGGEKLFF	TGTGCCAGCAGCTTAGGGACAGGGGGTGAAAAACTGTTTTTT
NA	TRBJ1-6	NA	TRBV9	CASSVDRGSAGSPLHF	TGTGCCAGCAGCGTAGACCGGGGCAGCGCTGGGTCCCCCCTCCACTTT
NA	TRBJ2-7	NA	TRBV19	CASSISLAKSYEQYF	TGTGCCAGTAGTATCTCGCTAGCTAAGAGCTACGAGCAGTACTTC
NA	TRBJ2-2	NA	TRBV4-3	CASSRVGGSAGELFF	TGCGCCAGCAGCCGAGTTGGTGGGAGCGCCGGGGAGCTGTTTTTT
TRBD1	TRBJ2-2	NA	TRBV2	CASSETGTGELFF	TGTGCCAGCAGTGAGACAGGGACCGGGGAGCTGTTTTTT
TRBD1	TRBJ1-5	NA	TRBV2	CASTRQGPAGNQPQHF	TGTGCCAGCACCAGACAGGGTCCGGCGGGCAATCAGCCCCAGCATTTT
NA	TRBJ1-3	NA	TRBV7-3	CASSLNPGNTIYF	TGTGCCAGCAGCTTAAACCCCGGAAACACCATATATTTT
NA	TRBJ2-7	NA	TRBV28	CASSFGLKYEQYF	TGTGCCAGCAGTTTCGGACTCAAATACGAGCAGTACTTC
TRBD2	TRBJ2-3	NA	TRBV6-1	CASSELAGGSDTQYF	TGTGCCAGCAGTGAACTAGCGGGAGGTTCGGATACGCAGTATTTT
TRBD1	TRBJ1-1	NA	TRBV30	CAWTADRVNTEAFF	TGTGCCTGGACCGCGGACAGGGTGAACACTGAAGCTTTCTTT
TRBD1	TRBJ1-3	few	TRBV5-1	CASSLEGAWGNTIYF	TGCGCCAGCTCCTTGGAGGGGGCGTGGGGAAACACCATATATTTT
TRBD1	TRBJ2-5	NA	TRBV6-2/TRBV6-3	CASSPSDRAGTQYF	TGTGCCAGCAGTCCCTCTGACAGGGCGGGGACCCAGTACTTC
TRBD2	TRBJ2-2	NA	TRBV3-1/TRBV3-2	CASSQVGGAGELFF	TGTGCCAGCAGCCAAGTGGGAGGGGCCGGGGAGCTGTTTTTT
TRBD2	TRBJ2-7	NA	TRBV27	CASSLSPGGPEQYF	TGTGCCAGCAGTTTAAGTCCGGGAGGGCCGGAGCAGTACTTC
NA	TRBJ1-2	few	TRBV4-2	CASSQDRDAGIGGYTF	TGTGCCAGCAGCCAAGATAGGGATGCAGGGATCGGGGGCTACACCTTC
TRBD1	TRBJ1-2	NA	TRBV7-2	CASSGRQGRNGYTF	TGTGCCAGCAGCGGACGACAGGGCAGGAATGGCTACACCTTC
TRBD1	TRBJ1-4	NA	TRBV30	CAWSLGATGGFEKLFF	TGTGCCTGGAGTCTCGGCGCGACAGGGGGCTTTGAAAAACTGTTTTTT
NA	TRBJ1-3	many	TRBV6-1	CASSESADSGNTIYF	TGTGCCAGCAGTGAATCGGCAGACTCTGGAAACACCATATATTTT
TRBD1	TRBJ2-3	NA	TRBV5-1	CASSSGTGDTDTQYF	TGCGCCAGCAGCTCAGGGACAGGGGACACAGATACGCAGTATTTT
NA	TRBJ2-7	NA	TRBV6-2/TRBV6-3	CASSRIPDGTYEQYF	TGTGCCAGCAGCAGGATCCCGGACGGCACCTACGAGCAGTACTTC